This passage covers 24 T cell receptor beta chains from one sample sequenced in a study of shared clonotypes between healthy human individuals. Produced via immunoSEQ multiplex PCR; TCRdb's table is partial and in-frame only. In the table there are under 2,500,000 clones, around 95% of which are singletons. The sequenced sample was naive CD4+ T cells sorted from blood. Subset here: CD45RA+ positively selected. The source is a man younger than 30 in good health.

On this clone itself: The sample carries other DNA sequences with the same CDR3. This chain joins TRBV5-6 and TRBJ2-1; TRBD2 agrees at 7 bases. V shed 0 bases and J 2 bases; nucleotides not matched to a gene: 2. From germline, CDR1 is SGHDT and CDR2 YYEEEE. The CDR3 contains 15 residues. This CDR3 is CASSLGLAAYNEQFF. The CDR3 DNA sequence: TGTGCCAGCAGCTTGGGTCTAGCGGCCTACAATGAGCAGTTCTTC.

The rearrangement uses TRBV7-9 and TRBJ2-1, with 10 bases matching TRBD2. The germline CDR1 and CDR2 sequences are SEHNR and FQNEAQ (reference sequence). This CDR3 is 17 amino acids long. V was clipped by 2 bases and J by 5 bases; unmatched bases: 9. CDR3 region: CASSLISSGRFDNEQFF. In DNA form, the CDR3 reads TGTGCCAGCAGCTTAATTTCTAGCGGGAGATTCGACAATGAGCAGTTCTTC.

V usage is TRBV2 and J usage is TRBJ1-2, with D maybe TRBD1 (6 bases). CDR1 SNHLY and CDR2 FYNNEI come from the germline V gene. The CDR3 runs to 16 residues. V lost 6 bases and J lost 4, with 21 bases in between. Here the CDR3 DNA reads TGTGCCAGCAGCCCCGGCCCTAGCGGGGGCGGCTATGGCTACACCTTC. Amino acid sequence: CASSPGPSGGGYGYTF.

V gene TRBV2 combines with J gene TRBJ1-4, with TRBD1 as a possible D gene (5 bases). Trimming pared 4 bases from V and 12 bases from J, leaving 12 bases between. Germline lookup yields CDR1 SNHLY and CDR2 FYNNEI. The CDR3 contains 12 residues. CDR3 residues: CASSVQGGELFF. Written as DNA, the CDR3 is TGTGCCAGCAGTGTCCAGGGAGGGGAACTGTTTTTT.

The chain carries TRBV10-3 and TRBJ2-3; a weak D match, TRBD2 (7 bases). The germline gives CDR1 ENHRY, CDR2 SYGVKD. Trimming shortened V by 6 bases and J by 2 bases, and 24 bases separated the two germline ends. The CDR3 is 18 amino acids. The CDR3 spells CAISPSRGGGPITDTQYF. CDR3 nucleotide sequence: TGTGCCATCAGCCCTTCAAGGGGGGGTGGTCCGATCACAGATACGCAGTATTTT.

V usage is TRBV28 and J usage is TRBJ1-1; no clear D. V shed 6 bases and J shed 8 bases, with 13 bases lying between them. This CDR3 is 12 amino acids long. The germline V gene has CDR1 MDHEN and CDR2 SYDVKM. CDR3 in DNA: TGTGCCAGCAGCCCAAGCGCGCGGGAAGCTTTCTTT. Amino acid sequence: CASSPSAREAFF.

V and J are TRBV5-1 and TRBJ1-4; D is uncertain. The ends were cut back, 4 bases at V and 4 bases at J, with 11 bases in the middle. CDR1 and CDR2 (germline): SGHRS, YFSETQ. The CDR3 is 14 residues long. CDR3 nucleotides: TGCGCCAGCAGCCGCGACCCCCGTAATGAAAAACTGTTTTTT. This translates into CASSRDPRNEKLFF.

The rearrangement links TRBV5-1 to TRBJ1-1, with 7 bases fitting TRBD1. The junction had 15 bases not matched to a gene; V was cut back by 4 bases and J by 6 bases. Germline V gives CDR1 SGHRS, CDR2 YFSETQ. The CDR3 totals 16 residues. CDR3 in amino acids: CASSPALPGGTAEAFF. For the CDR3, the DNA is TGCGCCAGCAGCCCCGCTTTGCCAGGGGGTACGGCTGAAGCTTTCTTT.

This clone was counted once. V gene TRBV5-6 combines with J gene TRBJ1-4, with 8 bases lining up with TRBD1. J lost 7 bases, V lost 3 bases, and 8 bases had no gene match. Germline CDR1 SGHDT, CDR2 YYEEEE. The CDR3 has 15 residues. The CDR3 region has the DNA TGTGCCAGCAGCTCCCTCGACAGGGGAAGTGAAAAACTGTTTTTT. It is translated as CASSSLDRGSEKLFF.

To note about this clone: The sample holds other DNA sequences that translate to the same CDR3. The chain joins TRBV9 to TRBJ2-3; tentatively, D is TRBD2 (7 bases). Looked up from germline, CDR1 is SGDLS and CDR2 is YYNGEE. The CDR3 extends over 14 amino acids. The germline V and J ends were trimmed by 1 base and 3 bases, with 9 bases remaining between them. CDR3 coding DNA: TGTGCCAGCAGCGTAAGGGGGGGGACAGATACGCAGTATTTT. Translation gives CASSVRGGTDTQYF. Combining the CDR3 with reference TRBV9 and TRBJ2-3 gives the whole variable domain DSGVTQTPKHLITATGQRVTLRCSPRSGDLSVYWYQQSLDQGLQFLIQYYNGEERAKGNILERFSAQQFPDLHSELNLSSLELGDSALYFCASSVRGGTDTQYFGPGTRLTVL.

The CDR3 here is CASSFLDRDKPFF. CDR3 DNA: TGTGCCAGCAGTTTCCTCGACCGGGACAAGCCCTTCTTC. The chain combines TRBV27 with TRBJ2-1; perhaps TRBD1 as D (6 bases). The germline V and J ends were trimmed by 3 bases and 16 bases, with 19 bases remaining between them. The CDR3 has 13 residues. From germline, CDR1 is MNHEY and CDR2 SMNVEV (reference sequence).

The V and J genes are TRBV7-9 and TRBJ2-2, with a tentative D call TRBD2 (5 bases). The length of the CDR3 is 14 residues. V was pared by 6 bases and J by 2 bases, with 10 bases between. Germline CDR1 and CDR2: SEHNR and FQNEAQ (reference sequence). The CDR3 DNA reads TGTGCCAGCAGTTGGACTCTTAACACCGGGGAGCTGTTTTTT. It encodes CASSWTLNTGELFF. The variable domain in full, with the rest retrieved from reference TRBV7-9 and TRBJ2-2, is DTGVSQNPRHKITKRGQNVTFRCDPISEHNRLYWYRQTLGQGPEFLTYFQNEAQLEKSRLLSDRFSAERPKGSFSTLEIQRTEQGDSAMYLCASSWTLNTGELFFGEGSRLTVL.

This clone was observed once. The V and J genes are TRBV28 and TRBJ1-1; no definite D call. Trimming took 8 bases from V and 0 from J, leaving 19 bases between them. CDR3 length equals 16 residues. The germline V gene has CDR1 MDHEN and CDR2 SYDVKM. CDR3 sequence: CASDSWTVTMNTEAFF. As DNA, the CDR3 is TGTGCCAGCGACTCTTGGACGGTCACCATGAACACTGAAGCTTTCTTT.

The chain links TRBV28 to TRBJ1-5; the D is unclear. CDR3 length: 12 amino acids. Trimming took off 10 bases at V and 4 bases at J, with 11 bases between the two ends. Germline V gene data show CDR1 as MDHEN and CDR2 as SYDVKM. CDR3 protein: CATQVQNQPQHF. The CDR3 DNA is TGTGCCACACAAGTCCAGAATCAGCCCCAGCATTTT.

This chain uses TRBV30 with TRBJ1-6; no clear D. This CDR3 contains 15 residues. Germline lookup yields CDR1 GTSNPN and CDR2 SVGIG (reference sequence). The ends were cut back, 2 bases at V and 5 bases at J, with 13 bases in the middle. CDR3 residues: CAWSRQVGDNSPLHF. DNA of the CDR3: TGTGCCTGGAGTAGGCAGGTTGGTGATAATTCACCCCTCCACTTT.

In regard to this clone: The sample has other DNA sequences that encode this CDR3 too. Here the CDR3 DNA reads TGTGCCAGCAGTTTGCGGTGGTCCTACGAGCAGTACTTC. It yields the protein CASSLRWSYEQYF. The rearrangement uses TRBV27 and TRBJ2-7; D unresolved. This CDR3 spans 13 amino acids. V was trimmed by 3 bases and J by 1 base, leaving 7 bases between them. The germline V gene has CDR1 MNHEY and CDR2 SMNVEV (reference sequence).

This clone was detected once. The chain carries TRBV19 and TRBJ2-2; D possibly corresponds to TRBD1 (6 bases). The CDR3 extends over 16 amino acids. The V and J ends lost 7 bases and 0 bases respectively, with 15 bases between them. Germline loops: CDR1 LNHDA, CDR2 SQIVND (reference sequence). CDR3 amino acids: CASTLGAETNTGELFF. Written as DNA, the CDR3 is TGTGCCAGTACCCTGGGGGCGGAAACGAACACCGGGGAGCTGTTTTTT.

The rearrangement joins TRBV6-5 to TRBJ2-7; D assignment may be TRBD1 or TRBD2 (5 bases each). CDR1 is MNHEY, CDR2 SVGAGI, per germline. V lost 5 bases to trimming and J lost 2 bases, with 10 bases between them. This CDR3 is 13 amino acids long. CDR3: CASSRDLAYEQYF. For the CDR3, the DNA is TGTGCCAGCAGTCGGGACCTCGCCTACGAGCAGTACTTC.

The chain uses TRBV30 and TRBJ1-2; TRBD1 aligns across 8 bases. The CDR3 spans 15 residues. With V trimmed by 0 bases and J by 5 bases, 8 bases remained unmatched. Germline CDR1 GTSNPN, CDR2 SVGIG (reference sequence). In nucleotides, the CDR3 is TGTGCCTGGAGTGTACGGACAGGGACTCCGTATGGCTACACCTTC. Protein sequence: CAWSVRTGTPYGYTF.

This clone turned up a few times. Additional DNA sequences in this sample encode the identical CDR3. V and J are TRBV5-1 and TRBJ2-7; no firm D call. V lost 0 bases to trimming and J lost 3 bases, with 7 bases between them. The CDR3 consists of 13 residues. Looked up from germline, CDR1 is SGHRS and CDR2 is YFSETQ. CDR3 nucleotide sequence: TGCGCCAGCAGCTTGGACTCTCTCTACGAGCAGTACTTC. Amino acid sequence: CASSLDSLYEQYF.

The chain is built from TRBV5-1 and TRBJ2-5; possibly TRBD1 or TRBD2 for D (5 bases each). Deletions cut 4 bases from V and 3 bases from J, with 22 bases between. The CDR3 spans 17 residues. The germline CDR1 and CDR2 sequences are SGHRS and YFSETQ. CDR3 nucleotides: TGCGCCAGCAGCCCGGGATGGATTCGTACAGGAGAAGAGACCCAGTACTTC. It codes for CASSPGWIRTGEETQYF.

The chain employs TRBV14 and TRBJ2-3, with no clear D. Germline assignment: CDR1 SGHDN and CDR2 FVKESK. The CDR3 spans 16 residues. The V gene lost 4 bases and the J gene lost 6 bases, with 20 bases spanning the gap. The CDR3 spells CASSLLGIGDVDTQYF. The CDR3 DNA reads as TGTGCCAGCAGCCTTCTGGGGATCGGCGATGTGGATACGCAGTATTTT.

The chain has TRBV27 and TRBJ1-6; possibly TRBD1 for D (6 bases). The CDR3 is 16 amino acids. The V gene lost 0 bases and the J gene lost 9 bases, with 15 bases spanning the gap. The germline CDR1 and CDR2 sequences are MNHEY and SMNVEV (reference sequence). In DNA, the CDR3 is TGTGCCAGCAGTTTATCACAGGGTGGGATCGTTTCACCCCTCCACTTT. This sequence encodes CASSLSQGGIVSPLHF.

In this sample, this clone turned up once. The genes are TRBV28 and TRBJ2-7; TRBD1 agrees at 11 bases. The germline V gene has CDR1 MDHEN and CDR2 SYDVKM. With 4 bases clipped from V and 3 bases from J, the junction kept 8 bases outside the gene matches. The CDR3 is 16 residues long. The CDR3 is CASSSPGQGAFYEQYF. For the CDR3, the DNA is TGTGCCAGCAGTTCCCCCGGACAGGGGGCGTTCTACGAGCAGTACTTC.